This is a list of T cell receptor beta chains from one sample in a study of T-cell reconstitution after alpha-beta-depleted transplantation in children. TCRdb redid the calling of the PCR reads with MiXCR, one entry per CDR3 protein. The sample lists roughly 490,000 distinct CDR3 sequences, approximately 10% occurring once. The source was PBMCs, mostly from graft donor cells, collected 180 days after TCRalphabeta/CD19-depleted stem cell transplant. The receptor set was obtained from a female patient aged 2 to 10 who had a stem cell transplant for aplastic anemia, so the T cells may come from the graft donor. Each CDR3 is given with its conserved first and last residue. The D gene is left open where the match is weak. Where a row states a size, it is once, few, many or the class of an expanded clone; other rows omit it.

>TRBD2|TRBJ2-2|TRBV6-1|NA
TGTGCCAGCACCCTACTAGCGGGAGAGGACACCGGGGAGCTGTTTTTT
CASTLLAGEDTGELFF
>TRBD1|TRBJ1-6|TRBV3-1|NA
TGTGCCAGCAGCCAAGTGGGACAGAGTGCTTCACCCCTCCACTTT
CASSQVGQSASPLHF
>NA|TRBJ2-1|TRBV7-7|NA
TGTGCCAGCAGCCCCACCCGGGACACGGGGACCGGGGAGCAGTTCTTC
CASSPTRDTGTGEQFF
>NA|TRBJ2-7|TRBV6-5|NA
TGTGCCAGCAAGTTAAGTACCTCCTACGAGCAGTACTTC
CASKLSTSYEQYF
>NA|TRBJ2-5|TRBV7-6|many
TGTGCCAGCAGCTTAGCTCCGACTACCAAAGAGACCCAGTACTTC
CASSLAPTTKETQYF
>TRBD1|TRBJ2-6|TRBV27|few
TGTGCCAGCAGTTATACAGGGGGCTCTGGGGCCAACGTCCTGACTTTC
CASSYTGGSGANVLTF
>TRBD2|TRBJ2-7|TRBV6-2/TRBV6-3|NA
TGTGCCAGCAGTTACTCGACTAGCGGAACCTACGAGCAGTACTTC
CASSYSTSGTYEQYF
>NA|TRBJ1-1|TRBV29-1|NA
TGCAGCGTTGCACAGGCGAACACTGAAGCTTTCTTT
CSVAQANTEAFF
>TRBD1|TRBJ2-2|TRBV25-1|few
TGTGCCAGCAGTGAATTAGGGACAGGGGACACCGGGGAGCTGTTTTTT
CASSELGTGDTGELFF
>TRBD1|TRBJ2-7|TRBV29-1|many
TGCAGCGTCGGAGGACAGGCCATCTACGAGCAGTACTTC
CSVGGQAIYEQYF
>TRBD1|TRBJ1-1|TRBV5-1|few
TGCGCCAGCAGCTTGTGGACAGGGGGATTGAACACTGAAGCTTTCTTT
CASSLWTGGLNTEAFF